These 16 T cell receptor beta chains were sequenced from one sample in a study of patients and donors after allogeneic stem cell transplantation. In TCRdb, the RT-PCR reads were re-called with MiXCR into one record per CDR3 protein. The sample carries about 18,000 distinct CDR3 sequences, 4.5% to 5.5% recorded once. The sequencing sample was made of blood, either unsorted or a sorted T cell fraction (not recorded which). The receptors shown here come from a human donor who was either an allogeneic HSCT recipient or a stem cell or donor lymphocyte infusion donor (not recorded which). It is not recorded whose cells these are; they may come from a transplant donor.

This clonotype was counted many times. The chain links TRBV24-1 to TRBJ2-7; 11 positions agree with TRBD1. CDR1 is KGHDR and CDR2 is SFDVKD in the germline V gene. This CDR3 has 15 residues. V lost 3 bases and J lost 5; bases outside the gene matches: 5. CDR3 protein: CATSDPGQGDHEQYF. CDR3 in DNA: TGTGCCACCAGTGATCCGGGACAGGGGGACCACGAGCAGTACTTC.

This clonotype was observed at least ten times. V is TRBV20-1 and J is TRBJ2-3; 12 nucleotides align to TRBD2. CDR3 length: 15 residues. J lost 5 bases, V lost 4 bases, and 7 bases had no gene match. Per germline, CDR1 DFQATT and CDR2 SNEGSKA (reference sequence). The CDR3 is CSATKTSGSRDTQYF. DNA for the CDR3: TGCAGTGCTACCAAGACTAGCGGGAGCCGAGATACGCAGTATTTT.

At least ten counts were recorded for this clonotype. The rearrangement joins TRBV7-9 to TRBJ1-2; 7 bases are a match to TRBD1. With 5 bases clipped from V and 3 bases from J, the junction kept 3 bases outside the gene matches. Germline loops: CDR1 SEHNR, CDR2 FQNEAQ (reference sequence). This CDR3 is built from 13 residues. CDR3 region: CASSARGDYGYTF. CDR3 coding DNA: TGTGCCAGCAGCGCCAGGGGGGACTATGGCTACACCTTC. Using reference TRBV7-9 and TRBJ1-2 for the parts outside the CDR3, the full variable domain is DTGVSQNPRHKITKRGQNVTFRCDPISEHNRLYWYRQTLGQGPEFLTYFQNEAQLEKSRLLSDRFSAERPKGSFSTLEIQRTEQGDSAMYLCASSARGDYGYTFGSGTRLTVV.

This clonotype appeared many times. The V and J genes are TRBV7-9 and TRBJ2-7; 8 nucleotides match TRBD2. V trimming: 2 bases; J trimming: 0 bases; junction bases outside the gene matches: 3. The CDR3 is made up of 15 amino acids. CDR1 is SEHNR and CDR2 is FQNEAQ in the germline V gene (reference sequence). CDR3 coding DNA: TGTGCCAGCAGCTTATGGACTAGCCTCTCCTACGAGCAGTACTTC. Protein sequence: CASSLWTSLSYEQYF.

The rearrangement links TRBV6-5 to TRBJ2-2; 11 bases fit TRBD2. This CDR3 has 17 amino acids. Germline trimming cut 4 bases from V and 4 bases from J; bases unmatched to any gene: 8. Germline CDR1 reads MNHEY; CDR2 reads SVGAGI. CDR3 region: CASSSLSGRVGTGELFF. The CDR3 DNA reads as TGTGCCAGCAGTTCCCTTAGCGGGAGGGTAGGCACCGGGGAGCTGTTTTTT.

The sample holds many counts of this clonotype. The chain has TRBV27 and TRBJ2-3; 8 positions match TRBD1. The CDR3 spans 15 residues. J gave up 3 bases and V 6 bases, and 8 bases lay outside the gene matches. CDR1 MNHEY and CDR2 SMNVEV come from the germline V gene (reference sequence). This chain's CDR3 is CASSLTRGLTDTQYF. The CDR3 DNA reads TGTGCCAGCAGCCTCACCAGGGGGCTTACAGATACGCAGTATTTT.

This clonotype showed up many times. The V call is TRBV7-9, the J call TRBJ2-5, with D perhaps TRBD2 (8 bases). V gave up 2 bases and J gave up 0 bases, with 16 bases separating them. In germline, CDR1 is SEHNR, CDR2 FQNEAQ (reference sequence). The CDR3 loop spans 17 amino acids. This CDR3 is CASSLRGGGRNQETQYF. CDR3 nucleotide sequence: TGTGCCAGCAGCTTACGAGGGGGCGGGAGGAACCAAGAGACCCAGTACTTC.

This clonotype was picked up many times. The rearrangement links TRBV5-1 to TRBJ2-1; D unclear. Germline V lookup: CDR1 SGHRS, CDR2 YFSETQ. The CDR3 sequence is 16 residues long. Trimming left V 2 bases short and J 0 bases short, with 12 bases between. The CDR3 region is CASSFRPPSSYNEQFF. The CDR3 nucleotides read TGCGCCAGCAGCTTTCGGCCCCCGAGCTCCTACAATGAGCAGTTCTTC. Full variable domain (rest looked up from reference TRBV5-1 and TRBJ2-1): KAGVTQTPRYLIKTRGQQVTLSCSPISGHRSVSWYQQTPGQGLQFLFEYFSETQRNKGNFPGRFSGRQFSNSRSEMNVSTLELGDSALYLCASSFRPPSSYNEQFFGPGTRLTVL.

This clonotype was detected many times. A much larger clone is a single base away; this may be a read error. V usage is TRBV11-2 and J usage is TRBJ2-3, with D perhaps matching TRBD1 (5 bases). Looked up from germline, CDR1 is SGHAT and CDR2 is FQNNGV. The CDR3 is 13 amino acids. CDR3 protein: CASSLRGTDMQYF. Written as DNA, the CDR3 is TGTGCCAGCAGCTTAAGGGGCACAGATATGCAGTATTTT.

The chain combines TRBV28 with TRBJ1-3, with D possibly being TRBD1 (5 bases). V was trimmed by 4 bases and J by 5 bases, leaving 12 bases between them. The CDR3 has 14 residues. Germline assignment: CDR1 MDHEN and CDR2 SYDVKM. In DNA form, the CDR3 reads TGTGCCAGCAGTTGGCAGGGCATGAGAAACACCATATATTTT. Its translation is CASSWQGMRNTIYF.

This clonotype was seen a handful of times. The DNA of the CDR3 is TGCAGTGCTAGGACTAGCGGGAGGTCGGCCAAAAACATTCAGTACTTC. Amino acids: CSARTSGRSAKNIQYF. This chain joins TRBV20-1 and TRBJ2-4, with 13 bases lining up with TRBD2. Germline-derived CDR1 and CDR2 are DFQATT and SNEGSKA (reference sequence). V was clipped by 3 bases and J by 1 base; unmatched bases: 3. The CDR3 runs to 16 residues.

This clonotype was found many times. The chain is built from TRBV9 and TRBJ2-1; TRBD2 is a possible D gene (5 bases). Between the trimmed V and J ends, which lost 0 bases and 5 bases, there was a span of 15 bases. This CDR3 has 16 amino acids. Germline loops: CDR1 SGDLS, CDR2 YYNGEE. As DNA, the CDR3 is TGTGCCAGCAGCGTAGACGGAGGAACTATGAACAATGAGCAGTTCTTC. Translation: CASSVDGGTMNNEQFF.

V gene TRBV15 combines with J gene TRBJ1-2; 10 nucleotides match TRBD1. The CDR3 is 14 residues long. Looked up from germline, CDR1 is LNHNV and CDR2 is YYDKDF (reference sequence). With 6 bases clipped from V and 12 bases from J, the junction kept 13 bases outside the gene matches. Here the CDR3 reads CATRGSGQGMANTF. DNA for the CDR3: TGTGCCACCAGGGGATCGGGACAGGGGATGGCTAACACCTTC.

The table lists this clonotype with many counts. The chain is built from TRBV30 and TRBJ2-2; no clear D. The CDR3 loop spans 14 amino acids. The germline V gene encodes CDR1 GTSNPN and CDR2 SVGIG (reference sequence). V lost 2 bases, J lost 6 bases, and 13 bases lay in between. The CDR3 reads CAWSLTRMAGELFF. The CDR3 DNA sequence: TGTGCCTGGAGTTTAACACGGATGGCCGGGGAGCTGTTTTTT. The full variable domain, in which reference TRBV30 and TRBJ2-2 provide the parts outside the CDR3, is SQTIHQWPATLVQPVGSPLSLECTVEGTSNPNLYWYRQAAGRGLQLLFYSVGIGQISSEVPQNLSASRPQDRQFILSSKKLLLSDSGFYLCAWSLTRMAGELFFGEGSRLTVL.

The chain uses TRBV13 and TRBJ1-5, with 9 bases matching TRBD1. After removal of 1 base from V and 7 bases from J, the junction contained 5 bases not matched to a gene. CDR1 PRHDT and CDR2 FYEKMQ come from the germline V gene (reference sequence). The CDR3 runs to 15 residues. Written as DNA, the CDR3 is TGTGCCAGCAGCTTAGAAGGGACAGGGCCCCAGCCCCAGCATTTT. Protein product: CASSLEGTGPQPQHF.

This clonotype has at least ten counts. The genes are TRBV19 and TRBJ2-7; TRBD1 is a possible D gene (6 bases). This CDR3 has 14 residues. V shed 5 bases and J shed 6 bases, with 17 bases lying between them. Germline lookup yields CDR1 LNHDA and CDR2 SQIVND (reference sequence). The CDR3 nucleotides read TGTGCCAGTAGTCTCTGGACAGCCTCGGGCGAGCAGTACTTC. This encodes CASSLWTASGEQYF. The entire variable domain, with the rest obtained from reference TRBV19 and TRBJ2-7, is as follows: DGGITQSPKYLFRKEGQNVTLSCEQNLNHDAMYWYRQDPGQGLRLIYYSQIVNDFQKGDIAEGYSVSREKKESFPLTVTSAQKNPTAFYLCASSLWTASGEQYFGPGTRLTVT.